This TCR beta chain emerged from a study of T cells in localized non-small cell lung cancer. In germline, CDR1 is MNHNS, CDR2 SASEGT. The CDR3 spans 15 residues. J lost 1 base, V lost 1 base, and 4 bases had no gene match. TCRdb keeps only in-frame clones here, not all; method: immunoSEQ multiplex PCR. The sample has over 55,000 clones, 85% to 90% seen once. This sequence was found in a woman aged 35-75 years with stage I lung adenocarcinoma. The specimen comprised peripheral blood, sampled before any cancer treatment. V gene TRBV6-1 combines with J gene TRBJ2-7; 7 nucleotides align to TRBD2. CDR3 nucleotide sequence: TGTGCCAGCAGTGAAGATGCGGGGGAGTCCTACGAGCAGTACTTC. Translating it yields CASSEDAGESYEQYF.